This T cell receptor (beta chain) was captured in a study of post-analysis software for immune sequencing data. Regarding the study as a whole: Patients showed TRBV5-6, TRBV5-1 and TRBV20-1 among 4 or 5 TRBV segments more frequent than in controls.

V was clipped by 7 bases and J by 4 bases; unmatched bases: 11. The CDR3 length is 16 residues. There are many counts of this clonotype. Its target is not known. Unique molecular identifiers featured in each of the TCR beta cDNA libraries. With about 0.95 to 11 million T cells as the source, some 510,000 cDNA molecules resulted. TCRdb analysed the PCR reads with MiXCR anew, one entry per CDR3 protein. The sample yields around 400,000 distinct CDR3 sequences, roughly 40% seen once. The V and J genes are TRBV12-3 or TRBV12-4 and TRBJ2-5, with 11 bases matching TRBD1. The source material was blood. The sequence derives from a girl aged 2-10 years with multiple sclerosis. The DNA of the CDR3 is TGTGCCAGCACCCTGGGGACAGGGGGGGGAACAGAGACCCAGTACTTC. This codes for CASTLGTGGGTETQYF.